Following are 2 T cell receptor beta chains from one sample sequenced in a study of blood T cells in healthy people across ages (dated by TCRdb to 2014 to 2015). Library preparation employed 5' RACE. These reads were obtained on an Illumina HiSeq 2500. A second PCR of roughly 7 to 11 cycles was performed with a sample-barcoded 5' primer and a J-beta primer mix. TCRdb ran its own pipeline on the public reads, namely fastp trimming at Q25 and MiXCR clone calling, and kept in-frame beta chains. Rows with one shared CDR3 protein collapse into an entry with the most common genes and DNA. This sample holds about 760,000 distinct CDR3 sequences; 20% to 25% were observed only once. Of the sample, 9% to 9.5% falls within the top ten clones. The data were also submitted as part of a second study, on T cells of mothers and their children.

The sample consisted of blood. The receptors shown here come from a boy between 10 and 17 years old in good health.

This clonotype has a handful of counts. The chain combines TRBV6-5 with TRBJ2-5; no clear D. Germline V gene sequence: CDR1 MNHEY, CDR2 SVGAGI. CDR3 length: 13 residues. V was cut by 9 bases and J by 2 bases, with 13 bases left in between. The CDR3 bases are TGTGCCAGTCGGCGGACCCTTCAAGAGACCCAGTACTTC. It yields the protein CASRRTLQETQYF.

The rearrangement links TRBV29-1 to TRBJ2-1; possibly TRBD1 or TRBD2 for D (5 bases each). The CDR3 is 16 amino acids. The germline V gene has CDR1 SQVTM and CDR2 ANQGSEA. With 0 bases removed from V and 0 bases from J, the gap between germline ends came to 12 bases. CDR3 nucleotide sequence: TGCAGCGTTGAAGATAACGGGGCGAGCTCCTACAATGAGCAGTTCTTC. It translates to CSVEDNGASSYNEQFF.